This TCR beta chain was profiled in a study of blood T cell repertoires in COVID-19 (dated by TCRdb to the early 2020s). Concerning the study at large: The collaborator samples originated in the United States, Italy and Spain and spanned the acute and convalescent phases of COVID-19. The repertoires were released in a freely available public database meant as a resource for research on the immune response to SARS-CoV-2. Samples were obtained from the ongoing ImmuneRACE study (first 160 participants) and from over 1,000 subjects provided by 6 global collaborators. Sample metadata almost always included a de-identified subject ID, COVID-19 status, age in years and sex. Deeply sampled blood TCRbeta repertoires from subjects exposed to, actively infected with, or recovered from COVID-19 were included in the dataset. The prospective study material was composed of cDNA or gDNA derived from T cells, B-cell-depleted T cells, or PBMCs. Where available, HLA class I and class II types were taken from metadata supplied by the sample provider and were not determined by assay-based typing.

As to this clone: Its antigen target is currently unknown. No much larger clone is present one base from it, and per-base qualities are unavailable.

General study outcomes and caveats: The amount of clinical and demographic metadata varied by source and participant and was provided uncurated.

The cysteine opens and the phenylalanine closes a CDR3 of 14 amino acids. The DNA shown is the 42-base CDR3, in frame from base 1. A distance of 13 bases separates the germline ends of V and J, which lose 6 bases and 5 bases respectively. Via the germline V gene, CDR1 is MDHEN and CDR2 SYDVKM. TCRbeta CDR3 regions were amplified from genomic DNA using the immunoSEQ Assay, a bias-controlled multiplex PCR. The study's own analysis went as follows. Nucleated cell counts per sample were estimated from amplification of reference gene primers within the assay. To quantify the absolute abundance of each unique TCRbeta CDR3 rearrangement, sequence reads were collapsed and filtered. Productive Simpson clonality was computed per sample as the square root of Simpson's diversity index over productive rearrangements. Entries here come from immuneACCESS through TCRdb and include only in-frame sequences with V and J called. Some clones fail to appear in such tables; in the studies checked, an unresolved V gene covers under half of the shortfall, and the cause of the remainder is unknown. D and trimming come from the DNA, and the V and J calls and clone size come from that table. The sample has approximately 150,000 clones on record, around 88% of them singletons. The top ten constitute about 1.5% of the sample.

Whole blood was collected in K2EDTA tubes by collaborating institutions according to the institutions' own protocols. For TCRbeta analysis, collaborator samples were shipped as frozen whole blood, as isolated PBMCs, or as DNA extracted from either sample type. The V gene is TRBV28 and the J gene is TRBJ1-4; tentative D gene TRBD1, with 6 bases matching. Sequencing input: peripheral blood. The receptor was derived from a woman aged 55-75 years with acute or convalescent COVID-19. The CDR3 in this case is CASRPLQGNEKLFF. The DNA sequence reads TGTGCCAGCAGACCGTTACAGGGAAATGAAAAACTGTTTTTT.